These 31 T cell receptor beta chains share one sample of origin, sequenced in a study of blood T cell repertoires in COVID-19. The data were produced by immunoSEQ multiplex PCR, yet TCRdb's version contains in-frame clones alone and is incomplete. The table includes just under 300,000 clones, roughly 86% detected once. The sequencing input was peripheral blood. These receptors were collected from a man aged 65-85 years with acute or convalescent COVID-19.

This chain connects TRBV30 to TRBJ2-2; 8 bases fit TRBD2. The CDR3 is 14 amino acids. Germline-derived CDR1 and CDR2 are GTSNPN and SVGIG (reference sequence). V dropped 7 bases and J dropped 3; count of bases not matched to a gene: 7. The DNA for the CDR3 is TGTGCCTCGGTCCTAGCGGGTCACACCGGGGAGCTGTTTTTT. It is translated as CASVLAGHTGELFF.

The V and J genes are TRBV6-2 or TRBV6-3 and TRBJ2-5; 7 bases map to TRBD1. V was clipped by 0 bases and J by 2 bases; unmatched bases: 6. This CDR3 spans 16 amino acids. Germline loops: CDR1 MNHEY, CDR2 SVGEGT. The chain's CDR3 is CASSYSRTGQQETQYF. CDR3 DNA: TGTGCCAGCAGTTACTCGAGGACGGGACAGCAAGAGACCCAGTACTTC.

CDR3 sequence (DNA): TGCGCCAGCAGCATGGGACAGGGGGCTTACGGAAACACCATATATTTT. Translated: CASSMGQGAYGNTIYF. J is TRBJ1-3 and V is TRBV5-1; TRBD1 aligns across 12 bases. Germline V gene lookup returns CDR1 SGHRS and CDR2 YFSETQ. The J segment lost 4 bases and the V segment lost 4 bases, leaving 6 bases of the junction unmatched. This CDR3 is 16 amino acids long.

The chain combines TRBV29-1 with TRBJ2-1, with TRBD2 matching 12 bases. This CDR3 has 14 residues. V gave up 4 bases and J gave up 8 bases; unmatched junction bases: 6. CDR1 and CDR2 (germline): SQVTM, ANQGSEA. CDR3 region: CSVVLAGGSHEQFF. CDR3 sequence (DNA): TGCAGCGTTGTACTAGCGGGGGGTAGCCATGAGCAGTTCTTC.

CDR3 amino acids: CASSAQGSTGELFF. The CDR3 DNA reads TGTGCCAGCAGCGCGCAGGGGAGCACCGGGGAGCTGTTTTTT. The J gene is TRBJ2-2, the V gene TRBV9, with D maybe TRBD1 (6 bases). The V and J ends lost 3 bases and 4 bases respectively, with 10 bases between them. CDR1 SGDLS and CDR2 YYNGEE come from the germline V gene. The CDR3 is made up of 14 amino acids.

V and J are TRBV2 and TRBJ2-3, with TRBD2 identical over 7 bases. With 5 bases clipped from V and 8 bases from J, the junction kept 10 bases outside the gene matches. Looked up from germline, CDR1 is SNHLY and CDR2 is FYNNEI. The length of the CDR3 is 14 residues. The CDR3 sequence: CASSPDGTGGTQYF. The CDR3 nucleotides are TGTGCCAGCAGTCCCGACGGGACGGGGGGTACGCAGTATTTT. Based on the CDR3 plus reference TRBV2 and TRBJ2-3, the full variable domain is EPEVTQTPSHQVTQMGQEVILRCVPISNHLYFYWYRQILGQKVEFLVSFYNNEISEKSEIFDDQFSVERPDGSNFTLKIRSTKLEDSAMYFCASSPDGTGGTQYFGPGTRLTVL.

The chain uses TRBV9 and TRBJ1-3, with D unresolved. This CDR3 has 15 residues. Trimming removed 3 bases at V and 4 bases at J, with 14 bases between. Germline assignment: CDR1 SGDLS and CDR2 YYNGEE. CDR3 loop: CASSGTGLEGNTIYF. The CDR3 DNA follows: TGTGCCAGCAGCGGAACGGGGTTGGAAGGAAACACCATATATTTT.

The CDR3 sequence is CAIRAQGTLSGNTIYF. The DNA for the CDR3 is TGTGCCATCAGGGCACAGGGGACGCTGAGTGGAAACACCATATATTTT. The rearrangement joins TRBV10-3 to TRBJ1-3, with TRBD1 matching over 7 bases. This CDR3 comprises 16 residues. Germline CDR1 reads ENHRY; CDR2 reads SYGVKD. After removal of 6 bases from V and 3 bases from J, the junction contained 11 bases not matched to a gene.

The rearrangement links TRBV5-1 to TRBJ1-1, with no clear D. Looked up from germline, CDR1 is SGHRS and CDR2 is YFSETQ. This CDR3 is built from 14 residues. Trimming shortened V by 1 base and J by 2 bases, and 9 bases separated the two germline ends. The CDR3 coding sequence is TGCGCCAGCAGCTTGACAGATTTTAACACTGAAGCTTTCTTT. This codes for CASSLTDFNTEAFF. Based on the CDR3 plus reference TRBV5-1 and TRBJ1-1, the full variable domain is KAGVTQTPRYLIKTRGQQVTLSCSPISGHRSVSWYQQTPGQGLQFLFEYFSETQRNKGNFPGRFSGRQFSNSRSEMNVSTLELGDSALYLCASSLTDFNTEAFFGQGTRLTVV.

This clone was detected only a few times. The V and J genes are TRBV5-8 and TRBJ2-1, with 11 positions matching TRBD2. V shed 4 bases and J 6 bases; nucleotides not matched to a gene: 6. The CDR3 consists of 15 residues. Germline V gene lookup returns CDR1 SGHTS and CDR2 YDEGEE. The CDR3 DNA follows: TGTGCCAGCAGCGCAGGGACTAGCGGAGTCAATGAGCAGTTCTTC. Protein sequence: CASSAGTSGVNEQFF.

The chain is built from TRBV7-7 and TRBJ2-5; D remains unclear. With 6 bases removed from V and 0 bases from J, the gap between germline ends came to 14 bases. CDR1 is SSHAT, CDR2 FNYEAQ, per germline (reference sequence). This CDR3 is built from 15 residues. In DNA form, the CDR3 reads TGTGCCAGCAGACCAGGATTGGTGAACCAAGAGACCCAGTACTTC. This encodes CASRPGLVNQETQYF.

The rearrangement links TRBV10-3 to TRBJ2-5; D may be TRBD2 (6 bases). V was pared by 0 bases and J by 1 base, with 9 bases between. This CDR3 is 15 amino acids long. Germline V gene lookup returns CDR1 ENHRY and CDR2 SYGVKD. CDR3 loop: CAISESWGLQETQYF. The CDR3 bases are TGTGCCATCAGTGAGTCATGGGGACTCCAAGAGACCCAGTACTTC.

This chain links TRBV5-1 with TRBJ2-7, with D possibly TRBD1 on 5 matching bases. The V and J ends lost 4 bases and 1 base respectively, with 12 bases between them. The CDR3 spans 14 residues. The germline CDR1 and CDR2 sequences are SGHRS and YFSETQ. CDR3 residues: CASSKTVGSYEQYF. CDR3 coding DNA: TGCGCCAGCAGCAAGACAGTTGGGTCCTACGAGCAGTACTTC.

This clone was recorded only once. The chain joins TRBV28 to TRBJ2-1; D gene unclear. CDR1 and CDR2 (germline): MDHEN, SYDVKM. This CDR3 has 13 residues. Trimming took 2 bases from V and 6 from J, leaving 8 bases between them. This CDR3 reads CASSLGPINEQFF. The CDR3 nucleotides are TGTGCCAGCAGTTTAGGGCCGATCAATGAGCAGTTCTTC.

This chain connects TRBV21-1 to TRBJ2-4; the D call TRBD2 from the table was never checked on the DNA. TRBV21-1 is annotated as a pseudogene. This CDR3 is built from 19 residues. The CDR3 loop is CASSKKRSKSEVIKNIQYF. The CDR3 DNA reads TGTGCCAGCAGCAAGAAACGTAGCAAAAGTGAGGTAATCAAAAACATTCAGTACTTC.

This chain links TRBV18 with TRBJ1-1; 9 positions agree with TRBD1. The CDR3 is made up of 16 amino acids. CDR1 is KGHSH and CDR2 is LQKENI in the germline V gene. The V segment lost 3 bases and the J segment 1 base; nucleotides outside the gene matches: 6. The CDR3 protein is CASSPGTGRGNTEAFF. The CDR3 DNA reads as TGTGCCAGCTCACCGGGGACAGGGCGGGGGAACACTGAAGCTTTCTTT.

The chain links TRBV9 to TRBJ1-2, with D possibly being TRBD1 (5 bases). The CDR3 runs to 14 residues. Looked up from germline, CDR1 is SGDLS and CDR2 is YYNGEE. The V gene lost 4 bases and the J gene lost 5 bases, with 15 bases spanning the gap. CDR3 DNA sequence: TGTGCCAGCAGCACCTTGACAGTAAATTATGGCTACACCTTC. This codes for CASSTLTVNYGYTF.

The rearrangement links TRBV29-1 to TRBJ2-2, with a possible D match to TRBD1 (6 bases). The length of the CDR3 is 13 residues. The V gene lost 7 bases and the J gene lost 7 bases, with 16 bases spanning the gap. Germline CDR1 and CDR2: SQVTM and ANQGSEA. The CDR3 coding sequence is TGCAGCGCCGAAGGGAACAGGGACGGGGAGCTGTTTTTT. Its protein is CSAEGNRDGELFF.

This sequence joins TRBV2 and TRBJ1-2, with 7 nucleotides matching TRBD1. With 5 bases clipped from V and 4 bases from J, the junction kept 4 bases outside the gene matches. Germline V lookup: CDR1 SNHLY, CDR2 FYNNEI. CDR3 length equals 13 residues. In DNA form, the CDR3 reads TGTGCCAGCAGTACACAGGGGAGCTATGGCTACACCTTC. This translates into CASSTQGSYGYTF. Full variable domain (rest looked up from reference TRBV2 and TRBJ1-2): EPEVTQTPSHQVTQMGQEVILRCVPISNHLYFYWYRQILGQKVEFLVSFYNNEISEKSEIFDDQFSVERPDGSNFTLKIRSTKLEDSAMYFCASSTQGSYGYTFGSGTRLTVV.

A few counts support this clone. In DNA form, the CDR3 reads TGCGCCAGCAGCCCGATAGACAGGCCACCCTCCTCCGACTATGGCTACACCTTC. Its translation is CASSPIDRPPSSDYGYTF. V and J are TRBV5-1 and TRBJ1-2; D might be TRBD1 (6 bases). In germline, CDR1 is SGHRS, CDR2 YFSETQ. V was cut by 4 bases and J by 3 bases, with 25 bases left in between. The CDR3 runs 18 residues.

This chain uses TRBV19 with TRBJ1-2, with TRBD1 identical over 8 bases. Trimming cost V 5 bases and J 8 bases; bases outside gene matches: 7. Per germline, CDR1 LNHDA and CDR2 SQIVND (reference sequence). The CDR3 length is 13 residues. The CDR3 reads CASSSTGAGGYTF. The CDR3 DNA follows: TGTGCCAGTAGTTCGACAGGGGCGGGCGGCTACACCTTC.

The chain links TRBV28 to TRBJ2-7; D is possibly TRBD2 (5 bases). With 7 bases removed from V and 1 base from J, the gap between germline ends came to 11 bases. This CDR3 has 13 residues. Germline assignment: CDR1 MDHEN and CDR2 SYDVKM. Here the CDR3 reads CASNSGYSYEQYF. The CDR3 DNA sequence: TGTGCCAGCAACAGCGGCTATTCCTACGAGCAGTACTTC.

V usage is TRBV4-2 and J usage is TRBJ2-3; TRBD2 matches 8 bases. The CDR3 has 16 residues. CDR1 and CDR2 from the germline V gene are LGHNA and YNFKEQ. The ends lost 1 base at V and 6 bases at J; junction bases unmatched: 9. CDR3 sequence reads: CASSQGNGRGGDTQYF. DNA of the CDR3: TGTGCCAGCAGCCAAGGGAACGGGAGGGGAGGGGATACGCAGTATTTT.

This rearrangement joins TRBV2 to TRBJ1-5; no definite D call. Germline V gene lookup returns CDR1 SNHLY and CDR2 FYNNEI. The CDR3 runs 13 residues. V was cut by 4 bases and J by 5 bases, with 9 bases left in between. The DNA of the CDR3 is TGTGCCAGCAGTGGAGAGGACTATCAGCCCCAGCATTTT. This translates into CASSGEDYQPQHF.

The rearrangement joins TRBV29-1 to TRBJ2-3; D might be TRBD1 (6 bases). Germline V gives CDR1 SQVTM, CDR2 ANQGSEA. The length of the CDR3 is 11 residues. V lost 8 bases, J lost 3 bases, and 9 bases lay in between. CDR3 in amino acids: CSHRDTDTQYF. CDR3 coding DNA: TGCAGCCACAGGGATACAGATACGCAGTATTTT.

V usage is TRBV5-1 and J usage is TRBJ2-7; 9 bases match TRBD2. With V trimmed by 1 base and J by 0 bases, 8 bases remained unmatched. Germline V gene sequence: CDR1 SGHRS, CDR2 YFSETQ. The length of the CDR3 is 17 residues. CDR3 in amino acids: CASSLNPGGRASYEQYF. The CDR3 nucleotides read TGCGCCAGCAGCTTGAACCCTGGCGGGAGGGCCTCCTACGAGCAGTACTTC.

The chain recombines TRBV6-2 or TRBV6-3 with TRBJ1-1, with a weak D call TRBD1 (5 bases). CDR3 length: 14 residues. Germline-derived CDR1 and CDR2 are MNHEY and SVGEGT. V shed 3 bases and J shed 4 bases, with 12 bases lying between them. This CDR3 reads CASSYAGVGTEAFF. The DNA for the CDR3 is TGTGCCAGCAGTTATGCGGGGGTTGGCACTGAAGCTTTCTTT.

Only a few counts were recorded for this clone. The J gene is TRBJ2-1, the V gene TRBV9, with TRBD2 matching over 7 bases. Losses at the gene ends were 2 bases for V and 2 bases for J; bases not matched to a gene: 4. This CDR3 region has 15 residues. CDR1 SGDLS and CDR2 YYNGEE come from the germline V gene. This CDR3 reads CASSVQAGTYNEQFF. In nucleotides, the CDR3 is TGTGCCAGCAGCGTGCAAGCGGGAACCTACAATGAGCAGTTCTTC.

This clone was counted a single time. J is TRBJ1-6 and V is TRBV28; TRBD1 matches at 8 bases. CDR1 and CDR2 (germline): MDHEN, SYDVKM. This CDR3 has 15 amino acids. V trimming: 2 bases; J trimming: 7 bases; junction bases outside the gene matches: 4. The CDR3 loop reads CASSLPQGANSPLHF. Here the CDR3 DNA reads TGTGCCAGCAGTTTACCCCAGGGGGCGAATTCACCCCTCCACTTT.

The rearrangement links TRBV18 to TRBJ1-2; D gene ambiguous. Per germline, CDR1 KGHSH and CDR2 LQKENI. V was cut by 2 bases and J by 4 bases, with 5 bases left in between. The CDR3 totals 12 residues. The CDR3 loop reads CASSPSSYGYTF. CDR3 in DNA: TGTGCCAGCTCACCATCCAGCTATGGCTACACCTTC.

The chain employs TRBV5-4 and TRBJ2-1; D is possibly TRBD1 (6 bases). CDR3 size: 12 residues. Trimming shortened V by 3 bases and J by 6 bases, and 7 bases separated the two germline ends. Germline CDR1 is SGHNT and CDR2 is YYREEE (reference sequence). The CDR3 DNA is TGTGCCAGCAGCTGGACAGCCAATGAGCAGTTCTTC. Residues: CASSWTANEQFF.